This TCR beta chain was found in a study of regulatory T cells in long-lasting Graves disease. Study as a whole: Graves' patients with a new diagnosis had received antithyroid drugs under 3 months. Study-level findings and limits: Relative to newly diagnosed Graves' patients, persistent ones had lower TCR diversity. Among samples with persistent disease, TRBV28, TRBJ1-2 and TRBJ2-5 were favored.

V gave up 3 bases and J gave up 0 bases; unmatched junction bases: 1. CDR1 is DFQATT and CDR2 is SNEGSKA in the germline V gene (reference sequence). The CDR3 spans 13 residues. The sample holds many counts of this clonotype. Its matching antigen is unknown. Documented time point: newly diagnosed GD, antithyroid drugs for less than 3 months. From PBMCs, RNA was extracted and then used to make the TCR library. Building the TCR beta libraries relied on iRepertoire HTBI primers, and CDR3 regions underwent Arm-PCR. MiXCR, run by TCRdb on the multiplex PCR reads, gives a single entry per CDR3 protein. The sample shows 400,000 to 450,000 distinct CDR3 sequences, approximately 16% of them seen only once. Separately, the same data were catalogued under a study of T cells in Graves' hyperthyroidism and ophthalmopathy.

This clonotype was sampled from a woman aged 25 to 39 with Graves disease. This specimen was peripheral blood mononuclear cells (PBMCs), taken at new diagnosis, from a patient treated with antithyroid drugs. This chain connects TRBV20-1 to TRBJ1-2; 7 nucleotides agree with TRBD1. The CDR3 loop is CSARDRTNYGYTF. The CDR3 nucleotides read TGCAGTGCTAGGGACAGGACTAACTATGGCTACACCTTC.